Sequencing of this T cell receptor (beta chain) was carried out in a study of persistence of HIV-infected CD4 T cells. For this clone: Its antigen is not known.

Losses at the gene ends were 6 bases for V and 1 base for J; bases not matched to a gene: 5. The CDR3 totals 13 residues. Germline V gives CDR1 SQVTM, CDR2 ANQGSEA. Anti-CD3/anti-CD28 beads served as a nonspecific positive control stimulus. CD4+ T cells upregulating both CD40 ligand and CD69 were sorted as responding cells. Stimulated PBMCs had first been depleted of CD8+ T cells. The immunoSEQ assay was version 4, run in survey mode. Some clones are missing from TCRdb's copy, which holds only in-frame ones; the method was immunoSEQ multiplex PCR. The sample carries around 35,000 clones, roughly 90% recorded once.

The sequence was obtained from an adult man with HIV who was CMV-seropositive. The material was CD4+ T cells sorted from PBMCs after roughly 19-hour stimulation, obtained from a patient who received antiretroviral therapy. V gene TRBV29-1 combines with J gene TRBJ1-1, with TRBD1 matching over 7 bases. The DNA of the CDR3 is TGCAGCGTGAGGGGACAGCCGAACACTGAAGCTTTCTTT. Its translation: CSVRGQPNTEAFF.